These 15 T cell receptor beta chains were all obtained from the same sample, sequenced in a study of blood T cell repertoires in COVID-19. Here immunoSEQ multiplex PCR was the method, and the copy in TCRdb shows in-frame clones only, minus some. The sample lists under 110,000 clones; 85% were seen once. The source material was peripheral blood. Receptor source: a woman in her 70s with active or convalescent COVID-19.

The V gene is TRBV30, the J gene TRBJ2-1; 9 positions agree with TRBD1. The CDR3 length is 14 residues. V trimming: 1 base; J trimming: 4 bases; junction bases outside the gene matches: 2. Germline-derived CDR1 and CDR2 are GTSNPN and SVGIG (reference sequence). CDR3 in amino acids: CAWSEGTGYNEQFF. The CDR3 DNA is TGTGCCTGGAGTGAGGGGACAGGGTACAATGAGCAGTTCTTC. The whole variable domain, remainder taken from reference TRBV30 and TRBJ2-1, is SQTIHQWPATLVQPVGSPLSLECTVEGTSNPNLYWYRQAAGRGLQLLFYSVGIGQISSEVPQNLSASRPQDRQFILSSKKLLLSDSGFYLCAWSEGTGYNEQFFGPGTRLTVL.

V usage is TRBV30 and J usage is TRBJ2-4; 12 bases map to TRBD2. This CDR3 has 14 residues. V shed 7 bases, J shed 10 bases, and the junction held 11 bases outside the gene matches. Germline V gene data show CDR1 as GTSNPN and CDR2 as SVGIG (reference sequence). Written as DNA, the CDR3 is TGTGCCTACCAAACCGGGACTAGCGGGTCTATTCAGTACTTC. This translates into CAYQTGTSGSIQYF. The full variable domain, with the rest looked up from reference TRBV30 and TRBJ2-4, is SQTIHQWPATLVQPVGSPLSLECTVEGTSNPNLYWYRQAAGRGLQLLFYSVGIGQISSEVPQNLSASRPQDRQFILSSKKLLLSDSGFYLCAYQTGTSGSIQYFGAGTRLSVL.

This chain's CDR3 is CASSQAFVDEKLFF. The DNA for the CDR3 is TGTGCCAGCAGCCAAGCCTTCGTAGATGAAAAACTGTTTTTT. V gene TRBV4-2 combines with J gene TRBJ1-4; the D is unclear. V lost 1 base, J lost 6 bases, and 9 bases lay in between. Germline CDR1 reads LGHNA; CDR2 reads YNFKEQ. The CDR3 is 14 amino acids.

The chain is built from TRBV4-3 and TRBJ2-3; 14 nucleotides match TRBD2. V lost 5 bases, J lost 3 bases, and 4 bases stayed unmatched. The germline CDR1 and CDR2 sequences are LGHNA and YSLEER. CDR3 length: 16 residues. For the CDR3, the DNA is TGCGCCAGCAGCATAGGGACTAGCGGGAGTACAGATACGCAGTATTTT. Protein product: CASSIGTSGSTDTQYF.

J is TRBJ1-2 and V is TRBV18; D possibly corresponds to TRBD1 (6 bases). The V gene's germline CDR1 is KGHSH and CDR2 LQKENI. Trimming left V 4 bases short and J 4 bases short, with 7 bases between. This CDR3 has 12 amino acids. The CDR3 sequence is CASSQDSYGYTF. The CDR3 DNA follows: TGTGCCAGCTCACAGGACAGCTATGGCTACACCTTC.

This clone was recorded once. The rearrangement uses TRBV30 and TRBJ2-2; tentative D call: TRBD2 (6 bases). This CDR3 contains 13 residues. CDR1 is GTSNPN and CDR2 is SVGIG in the germline V gene (reference sequence). V was shortened by 3 bases and J by 5 bases, with 10 bases between the two germline ends. CDR3 region: CAWRGLLTGELFF. Written as DNA, the CDR3 is TGTGCCTGGAGGGGACTTTTAACCGGGGAGCTGTTTTTT.

This clone was observed once. This chain connects TRBV21-1 to TRBJ1-2; the table calls TRBD1, which could not be checked here. TRBV21-1 is listed as a pseudogene. CDR3 length equals 15 residues. The CDR3 nucleotides are TGTGCCAGCAGCATAAGAAGACAGGCCCACTATGGCTACACCTTC. Protein: CASSIRRQAHYGYTF.

The chain employs TRBV19 and TRBJ2-1; TRBD2 is a possible D gene (8 bases). From germline, CDR1 is LNHDA and CDR2 SQIVND (reference sequence). The CDR3 runs to 18 residues. Trimming left V 7 bases short and J 0 bases short, with 22 bases between. The CDR3 spells CASNPGRGGQSSYNEQFF. DNA for the CDR3: TGTGCCAGTAATCCCGGGAGGGGGGGACAGAGCTCCTACAATGAGCAGTTCTTC. Together with reference TRBV19 and TRBJ2-1, the CDR3 gives the full variable domain: DGGITQSPKYLFRKEGQNVTLSCEQNLNHDAMYWYRQDPGQGLRLIYYSQIVNDFQKGDIAEGYSVSREKKESFPLTVTSAQKNPTAFYLCASNPGRGGQSSYNEQFFGPGTRLTVL.

This rearrangement joins TRBV28 to TRBJ2-2; D is ambiguous. V gave up 4 bases and J gave up 5 bases, with 8 bases separating them. The CDR3 covers 13 residues. Germline CDR1 is MDHEN and CDR2 is SYDVKM. The DNA for the CDR3 is TGTGCCAGCAGTTATCCCGTGACCGGGGAGCTGTTTTTT. This codes for CASSYPVTGELFF.

This clone was observed once. This chain links TRBV18 with TRBJ2-7, with TRBD2 identical over 11 bases. Trimming cost V 0 bases and J 3 bases; bases outside gene matches: 4. The CDR3 extends over 16 amino acids. Germline V lookup: CDR1 KGHSH, CDR2 LQKENI. DNA for the CDR3: TGTGCCAGCTCACCACCTCCGACTAGCGGGAACTACGAGCAGTACTTC. Encoded protein: CASSPPPTSGNYEQYF.

V usage is TRBV7-9 and J usage is TRBJ2-7; 8 nucleotides agree with TRBD1. Germline loops: CDR1 SEHNR, CDR2 FQNEAQ (reference sequence). This CDR3 has 15 amino acids. V gave up 5 bases and J gave up 1 base; unmatched junction bases: 7. CDR3 sequence reads: CASSPGQGRSYEQYF. CDR3 DNA sequence: TGTGCCAGCAGCCCCGGACAGGGCCGATCCTACGAGCAGTACTTC.

The chain combines TRBV4-3 with TRBJ2-7, with 7 bases lining up with TRBD1. The J segment lost 2 bases and the V segment lost 2 bases, leaving 6 bases of the junction unmatched. Germline V gene sequence: CDR1 LGHNA, CDR2 YSLEER. There are 15 residues in the CDR3. CDR3 amino acids: CASSQQTGSPYEQYF. DNA for the CDR3: TGCGCCAGCAGCCAACAGACAGGGTCCCCCTACGAGCAGTACTTC.

The chain carries TRBV6-6 and TRBJ1-1, with D maybe TRBD1 (6 bases). Germline V gives CDR1 MNHNY, CDR2 SVGAGI (reference sequence). This CDR3 region has 13 residues. The V end lost 2 bases, the J end lost 7 bases, and 11 bases lay between the germline ends. CDR3 sequence (DNA): TGTGCCAGCAGTTACGTTCAGGGGTTTGAAGCTTTCTTT. Its translation is CASSYVQGFEAFF.

This chain uses TRBV6-5 with TRBJ2-7, with TRBD1 matching 12 bases. This CDR3 spans 14 amino acids. Germline CDR1 and CDR2: MNHEY and SVGAGI. J gave up 4 bases and V 6 bases, and 4 bases lay outside the gene matches. CDR3 DNA: TGTGCCAGCAGCCGGGACAGGGGGCAATACGAGCAGTACTTC. Encoded protein: CASSRDRGQYEQYF.

The V call is TRBV5-1, the J call TRBJ2-5, with a tentative D call TRBD2 (6 bases). Per the germline V gene, CDR1 is SGHRS and CDR2 is YFSETQ. The germline V and J ends were trimmed by 4 bases and 4 bases, with 14 bases remaining between them. This CDR3 is built from 14 residues. CDR3 coding DNA: TGCGCCAGCAGCCCTGGGGGGAGTCTAGAGACCCAGTACTTC. It codes for CASSPGGSLETQYF.